This T cell receptor beta chain was recovered during a study of CD8 T cells in ankylosing spondylitis. This CDR3 contains 15 residues. CDR1 SEHNR and CDR2 FQNEAQ come from the germline V gene (reference sequence). Trimming took off 2 bases at V and 1 base at J, with 11 bases between the two ends. MiXCR was run by TCRdb on the 5' RACE reads, yielding one entry per CDR3 protein. Here the sample spans under 450,000 distinct CDR3 sequences, approximately 17% being singletons. On this clonotype itself: Antigen unknown.

Study results and limitations: A motif of 7 or 8 highly homologous TCR beta variants was seen as apparently characteristic of ankylosing spondylitis blood. In reactive arthritis synovial fluid and blood, some motif variants had been reported before.

Material for sequencing was blood, either unsorted or a sorted T cell fraction (not recorded which). J is TRBJ1-1 and V is TRBV7-9; tentative D call: TRBD1 (5 bases). The sequence was collected from a male donor with ankylosing spondylitis. This chain's CDR3 is CASSLRDGRNTEAFF. The CDR3 DNA reads TGTGCCAGCAGCTTACGGGACGGTAGGAACACTGAAGCTTTCTTT.